Detailed here is one T cell receptor (beta chain). Sequencing was performed with immunoSEQ multiplex PCR; in TCRdb, only in-frame clones are kept and a portion is missing. Of 55,000 to 75,000 clones listed, around 81% are singletons. The record originates from a study of OX40 agonist ivuxolimab in advanced cancers. Between the trimmed V and J ends, which lost 6 bases and 1 base, there was a span of 7 bases. This CDR3 contains 13 residues. The V gene's germline CDR1 is SNHLY and CDR2 FYNNEI. This TCR derives from an adult with an advanced solid tumor such as melanoma, head and neck, liver or kidney cancer. The chain combines TRBV2 with TRBJ1-5; no reliable D call. The sequenced sample was CD4+ or CD8+ T cells sorted from blood, obtained in a trial of the OX40 agonist ivuxolimab. The CDR3 region is CASRAESNQPQHF. The CDR3 bases are TGTGCCAGCAGGGCAGAGAGCAATCAGCCCCAGCATTTT.